This entry describes one TCR beta chain. The table came from immunoSEQ multiplex PCR; TCRdb's copy has only in-frame clones and leaves some out. The sample has some 93,000 clones, 95% seen once; the top ten hold over 0.2%. The data are from a study of technical replicates of blood from a few donors. The receptor comes from a human donor in good health. The material sequenced was T cells isolated from PBMCs.

CDR3 bases: TGTGCCAGCAGTTACGGGACAGGGGGACGAGGCTACACCTTC. This encodes CASSYGTGGRGYTF. J is TRBJ1-2 and V is TRBV7-6; 11 bases are shared with TRBD1. CDR3 length: 14 residues. The V and J ends lost 6 bases and 8 bases, in that order; junction bases with no gene match: 8. The germline V gene has CDR1 SGHVS and CDR2 FNYEAQ. Full variable domain (outside the CDR3, taken from reference TRBV7-6 and TRBJ1-2): GAGVSQSPRYKVTKRGQDVALRCDPISGHVSLYWYRQALGQGPEFLTYFNYEAQQDKSGLPNDRFSAERPEGSISTLTIQRTEQRDSAMYRCASSYGTGGRGYTFGSGTRLTVV.